The 5 T cell receptor beta chains presented below share a single source sample, sequenced in a study of T cells in Graves' hyperthyroidism and ophthalmopathy. Amplification of TCR beta CDR3 regions used RNA as the template. First-round RT-PCR targeting the TCR CDR3 was performed with the HTBI primer set. TCRdb re-called the multiplex PCR reads through MiXCR, storing one row per CDR3 protein. The sample holds more than 500,000 distinct CDR3 sequences, roughly 15% seen once. The sample was blood. These receptors were taken from a woman in her 40s with Graves' ophthalmopathy.

This clonotype was recorded many times. The chain links TRBV7-2 to TRBJ1-2; TRBD1 aligns across 7 bases. V lost 3 bases to trimming and J lost 7 bases; unmatched junction nucleotides: 8. The germline CDR1 and CDR2 sequences are SGHTA and FQGNSA. This CDR3 contains 14 residues. The CDR3 sequence: CASSFEGASGGYTF. The CDR3 DNA is TGTGCCAGCAGCTTCGAGGGGGCGAGCGGTGGCTACACCTTC.

This clonotype was observed at least ten times. The V call is TRBV29-1, the J call TRBJ2-5, with 11 bases that match TRBD2. Germline CDR1 reads SQVTM; CDR2 reads ANQGSEA. CDR3 length: 14 amino acids. The V gene end was trimmed by 7 bases and the J gene end by 2 bases; junction bases not matched to a gene: 6. CDR3 sequence: CSGAGTSGQETQYF. The CDR3 DNA reads as TGCAGCGGTGCTGGGACTAGCGGACAAGAGACCCAGTACTTC.

The rearrangement joins TRBV7-2 to TRBJ2-3, with D tentatively TRBD1 (7 bases). Germline values: CDR1 SGHTA, CDR2 FQGNSA. V was cut by 7 bases and J by 6 bases, with 11 bases left in between. CDR3 size: 12 residues. Written as DNA, the CDR3 is TGTGCCAGCACCCCAGGGGGGGATACGCAGTATTTT. Its translation is CASTPGGDTQYF.

The chain employs TRBV7-2 and TRBJ1-1, with a weak D call TRBD1 (5 bases). Germline assignment: CDR1 SGHTA and CDR2 FQGNSA. Between the trimmed V and J ends, which lost 0 bases and 0 bases, there was a span of 11 bases. CDR3 size: 16 residues. CDR3 sequence: CASSLAGVGLNTEAFF. Here the CDR3 DNA reads TGTGCCAGCAGCTTAGCGGGGGTAGGGTTGAACACTGAAGCTTTCTTT.

This clonotype was counted ten times or more. CDR3 in amino acids: CASSLLTGLAYEQYF. CDR3 coding DNA: TGTGCCAGCAGCTTACTAACCGGGCTGGCGTACGAGCAGTACTTC. V usage is TRBV7-8 and J usage is TRBJ2-7; D ambiguous. The ends were cut back, 2 bases at V and 4 bases at J, with 15 bases in the middle. Germline CDR1 and CDR2: SGHVS and FQNEAQ. This CDR3 is built from 15 residues.